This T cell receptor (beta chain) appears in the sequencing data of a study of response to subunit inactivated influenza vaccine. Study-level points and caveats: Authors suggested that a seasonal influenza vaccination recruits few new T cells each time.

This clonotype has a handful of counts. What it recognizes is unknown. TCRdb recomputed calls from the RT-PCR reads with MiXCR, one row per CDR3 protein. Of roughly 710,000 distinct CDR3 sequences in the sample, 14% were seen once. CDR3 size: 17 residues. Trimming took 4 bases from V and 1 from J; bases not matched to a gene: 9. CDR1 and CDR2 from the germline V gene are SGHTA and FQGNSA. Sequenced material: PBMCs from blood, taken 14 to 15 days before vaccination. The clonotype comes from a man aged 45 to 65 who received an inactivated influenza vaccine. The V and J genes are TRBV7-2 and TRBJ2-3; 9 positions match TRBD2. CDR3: CASSSSSGVWGTDTQYF. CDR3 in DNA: TGTGCCAGCAGCTCCTCTAGCGGGGTGTGGGGCACAGATACGCAGTATTTT.